A selection of T cell receptor beta chains follows, all from one sample in a study of Graves' ophthalmopathy and Graves' hyperthyroidism. MiXCR, applied by TCRdb to the multiplex PCR reads, yields one record per CDR3 protein. The repertoire consists of about 400,000 distinct CDR3 sequences, with approximately 20% occurring once and the leading ten covering around 1.6%. The source material was peripheral blood. These receptors all stem from a woman under 30 with Graves' ophthalmopathy. Each CDR3 is given with its conserved first and last residue. The order of the fields is V gene, J gene, CDR3 protein.

v_gene: TRBV6-5; j_gene: TRBJ2-7; CDR3aa: CASSYSQGQHEQYF
v_gene: TRBV11-2; j_gene: TRBJ2-2; CDR3aa: CASSLLRTNTGELFF
v_gene: TRBV24-1; j_gene: TRBJ2-5; CDR3aa: CATSDAVVGGEQETQYF
v_gene: TRBV30; j_gene: TRBJ2-7; CDR3aa: CAWRDWLASGTFEQYF
v_gene: TRBV5-1; j_gene: TRBJ2-7; CDR3aa: CASSLAGLATGFYEQYF
v_gene: TRBV19; j_gene: TRBJ1-1; CDR3aa: CAPRGNTEAFF
v_gene: TRBV7-2; j_gene: TRBJ2-5; CDR3aa: CASSSGYQETQYF
v_gene: TRBV9; j_gene: TRBJ2-4; CDR3aa: CASSPRQGGAKNIQYF
v_gene: TRBV20-1; j_gene: TRBJ1-5; CDR3aa: CSAGGSLQGGVNQPQHF
v_gene: TRBV7-8; j_gene: TRBJ2-7; CDR3aa: CASSSSSGRSHEQYF
v_gene: TRBV20-1; j_gene: TRBJ2-6; CDR3aa: CSARKGLAGAGANVLTF
v_gene: TRBV30; j_gene: TRBJ2-7; CDR3aa: CAWRFGQGLPYEQYF
v_gene: TRBV19; j_gene: TRBJ1-1; CDR3aa: CASSIVLGNAEAFF
v_gene: TRBV28; j_gene: TRBJ1-1; CDR3aa: CASSAEQGSSNTEAFF
v_gene: TRBV12-3/TRBV12-4; j_gene: TRBJ1-6; CDR3aa: CASRPEGNNSPLHF
v_gene: TRBV7-4; j_gene: TRBJ2-2; CDR3aa: CASSLALAGELFF
v_gene: TRBV12-3/TRBV12-4; j_gene: TRBJ1-2; CDR3aa: CASSFRGNGYTF
v_gene: TRBV12-3/TRBV12-4; j_gene: TRBJ2-2; CDR3aa: CASSLLAGPGELFF
v_gene: TRBV28; j_gene: TRBJ1-5; CDR3aa: CASFPTGGAGPQHF
v_gene: TRBV12-3/TRBV12-4; j_gene: TRBJ2-7; CDR3aa: CASTPSGRMFYEQYF
v_gene: TRBV6-5; j_gene: TRBJ1-5; CDR3aa: CASSYPGRADQPQHF
v_gene: TRBV27; j_gene: TRBJ2-6; CDR3aa: CASSLTGANVLTF
v_gene: TRBV18; j_gene: TRBJ2-4; CDR3aa: CASSPAQVLINIQYF
v_gene: TRBV28; j_gene: TRBJ2-7; CDR3aa: CASSLGGAINEQYF
v_gene: TRBV6-1; j_gene: TRBJ2-5; CDR3aa: CASDTPSGRGQETQYF
v_gene: TRBV7-2; j_gene: TRBJ1-1; CDR3aa: CASSPVDGPEAFF
v_gene: TRBV2; j_gene: TRBJ2-5; CDR3aa: CASSQKRNVGLQETQYF
v_gene: TRBV6-2/TRBV6-3; j_gene: TRBJ1-5; CDR3aa: CASSYPGNQPQHF
v_gene: TRBV28; j_gene: TRBJ2-2; CDR3aa: CASRRGGNTGELFF
v_gene: TRBV5-1; j_gene: TRBJ1-1; CDR3aa: CASSPGSTGGEVAFF
v_gene: TRBV2; j_gene: TRBJ1-5; CDR3aa: CASSEEGNQPQHF
v_gene: TRBV18; j_gene: TRBJ2-7; CDR3aa: CASSPRGAISYEQYF
v_gene: TRBV7-8; j_gene: TRBJ1-1; CDR3aa: CASSFAGIDTEAFF
v_gene: TRBV7-6; j_gene: TRBJ2-7; CDR3aa: CASSSQQNSYEQYF
v_gene: TRBV6-5; j_gene: TRBJ1-1; CDR3aa: CASSRRGNTEAFF
v_gene: TRBV29-1; j_gene: TRBJ2-7; CDR3aa: CSVEDPNASISHEQYF
v_gene: TRBV5-1; j_gene: TRBJ2-3; CDR3aa: CASSLTSGTTDTQYF
v_gene: TRBV5-1; j_gene: TRBJ1-1; CDR3aa: CASSLYGGGTEAFF
v_gene: TRBV20-1; j_gene: TRBJ2-7; CDR3aa: CSARDLSSGAYEQYF
v_gene: TRBV11-2; j_gene: TRBJ1-1; CDR3aa: CASSLDLRTEAFF
v_gene: TRBV27; j_gene: TRBJ2-5; CDR3aa: CASSFTRGLQETQYF
v_gene: TRBV2; j_gene: TRBJ2-7; CDR3aa: CASLGTGGALYEQYF
v_gene: TRBV28; j_gene: TRBJ1-2; CDR3aa: CAGETNYGYTF
v_gene: TRBV30; j_gene: TRBJ1-6; CDR3aa: CAWRTGLLSSYNSPLHF
v_gene: TRBV2; j_gene: TRBJ2-7; CDR3aa: CASKGRTYYEQYF
v_gene: TRBV25-1; j_gene: TRBJ2-2; CDR3aa: CASNPGGGLAGDIPSGELFF
v_gene: TRBV28; j_gene: TRBJ1-5; CDR3aa: CASSSLTGGRQPQHF
v_gene: TRBV6-1; j_gene: TRBJ1-2; CDR3aa: CASIPGTGGWYGYTF
v_gene: TRBV28; j_gene: TRBJ1-1; CDR3aa: CASSLSRPNTEAFF
v_gene: TRBV6-2/TRBV6-3; j_gene: TRBJ1-2; CDR3aa: CASSYSGTGGDGYTF
v_gene: TRBV27; j_gene: TRBJ2-5; CDR3aa: CASSKTGIPETQYF
v_gene: TRBV19; j_gene: TRBJ2-5; CDR3aa: CASSSEQGKETQYF
v_gene: TRBV29-1; j_gene: TRBJ2-1; CDR3aa: CSGRTEIEQFF
v_gene: TRBV7-3; j_gene: TRBJ2-2; CDR3aa: CASSSASGNTGELFF
v_gene: TRBV10-2; j_gene: TRBJ2-7; CDR3aa: CASSESVRVEQYF
v_gene: TRBV12-3/TRBV12-4; j_gene: TRBJ2-7; CDR3aa: CASSLAPRPDEQYF
v_gene: TRBV28; j_gene: TRBJ1-1; CDR3aa: CASKEVPLNTEAFF
v_gene: TRBV6-2/TRBV6-3; j_gene: TRBJ1-1; CDR3aa: CASSSGPGTGYKSEAFF
v_gene: TRBV2; j_gene: TRBJ2-2; CDR3aa: CASRAGQGVTGELFF